The rows below give T cell receptor beta chains drawn from one sample of a study of blood T cells in healthy people across ages. TCRdb independently ran MiXCR on the 5' RACE reads; one entry per CDR3 protein. Of about a million distinct CDR3 sequences listed, roughly 51% are singletons. Sequencing was carried out using blood. These receptors came from a woman aged 55-69 years in good health. CDR3s include the opening cysteine and the closing phenylalanine or tryptophan. D genes are given only for firm matches. Part of the rows lack a size; the others show once, few, many or a class for expanded clones.

V	J	D	size	DNA	CDR3
TRBV12-3/TRBV12-4	TRBJ2-5	NA	few	TGTGCCAGCAGCCCCGCACGTGGGGAGACCCAGTACTTC	CASSPARGETQYF
TRBV9	TRBJ2-3	TRBD2	NA	TGTGCCAGCAGCGCACAAACCGGACTAGCCACAGATACGCAGTATTTT	CASSAQTGLATDTQYF
TRBV7-9	TRBJ1-1	NA	few	TGTGCCAGCAGCAAAGGACGGACACCCGGGGCTTTCTTT	CASSKGRTPGAFF
TRBV20-1	TRBJ2-5	TRBD1	NA	TGCAGTGCTAGAGCGGGCACAGGGGTTGAGACCCAGTACTTC	CSARAGTGVETQYF
TRBV6-2/TRBV6-3	TRBJ2-7	NA	once	TGTACCAGCAGTGATCTCCGTACGTCCTACGAGCAGTACTTC	CTSSDLRTSYEQYF
TRBV7-3	TRBJ2-7	NA	few	TGTGCCAGCAGCTTAACGGAGGGGTCAGGGATGGGCTCCTACGAGCAGTACTTC	CASSLTEGSGMGSYEQYF
TRBV5-1	TRBJ2-7	TRBD2	NA	TGCGCCAGCTCGACTAGCGGGAGAGGCCACGAGCAGTACTTC	CASSTSGRGHEQYF
TRBV11-2	TRBJ2-7	NA	few	TGTGCCAGCAGCCCCGGTGGCACAGAAGTCCCCTACGAGCAGTACTTC	CASSPGGTEVPYEQYF
TRBV20-1	TRBJ2-3	TRBD2	NA	TGCAGTGCTAGAGCCAGCGGGAGACAGTATTTT	CSARASGRQYF
TRBV10-3	TRBJ2-2	NA	NA	TGTGCCATCAGGTGGCAGCCCGGGGAGCTGTTTTTT	CAIRWQPGELFF
TRBV6-6	TRBJ2-4	TRBD1	NA	TGTGCCACCAAACAGGGGGCCCACATTCAGTACTTC	CATKQGAHIQYF
TRBV20-1	TRBJ2-7	NA	once	TGCAGTGCTAGAGGGCAGGGGATTACCGGTGAGCAGTACTTC	CSARGQGITGEQYF
TRBV28	TRBJ1-1	TRBD1	NA	TGTGCCAGCAGTTCAACAGGGGAGAACACTGAAGCTTTCTTT	CASSSTGENTEAFF
TRBV7-9	TRBJ2-3	TRBD1	NA	TGTGCCAGCAGCTTAGAAAGGGGGCTTACAGATACGCAGTATTTT	CASSLERGLTDTQYF
TRBV2	TRBJ2-6	NA	NA	TGTGCCAGCAGTGAAACCCGGTCCTCTGGGGCCAACGTCCTGACTTTC	CASSETRSSGANVLTF
TRBV6-5	TRBJ2-3	TRBD2	few	TGTGCCAGCAGTTATTCCAGCGGGAGAGGAGTCGATACGCAGTATTTT	CASSYSSGRGVDTQYF
TRBV28	TRBJ2-5	TRBD2	few	TGTGCCAGCAGTTCCCTAGCAGATTCGACTAGCGGGGCCCAAGAGACCCAGTACTTC	CASSSLADSTSGAQETQYF
TRBV7-9	TRBJ2-5	NA	NA	TGTGCCAGCAGCCAAATCAGGGGGAGGGAGTACTTC	CASSQIRGREYF
TRBV20-1	TRBJ1-5	NA	NA	TGCAGTGCTCGACGTCGGACCGTCGATCAGCCCCAGCATTTT	CSARRRTVDQPQHF
TRBV7-2	TRBJ2-1	TRBD2	NA	TGTGCCAGCAGCTTATCAGCGGGAGTTGAGCAGTTCTTC	CASSLSAGVEQFF
TRBV20-1	TRBJ2-5	TRBD2	NA	TGCAGTGCTAATCCCGGACTAGCGGAGGAGACCCAGTACTTC	CSANPGLAEETQYF
TRBV3-1	TRBJ2-5	NA	NA	TGTGCCAGCAGCCAAAGGGCTTTAAAGACCCAGTACTTC	CASSQRALKTQYF
TRBV12-5	TRBJ1-2	NA	few	TGTGCTAGTGGTTTGGTACTTAGTGGGAGTATTAACTATGGCTACACCTTC	CASGLVLSGSINYGYTF
TRBV10-3	TRBJ2-4	NA	few	TGTGCCATCAGTGAGTCGAGGACCACACAGTACTTC	CAISESRTTQYF
TRBV3-1	TRBJ2-7	TRBD2	NA	TGCGCCAGCAGCCAAGGGGCTAGCGGGAGTTACGAGCAGTACTTC	CASSQGASGSYEQYF
TRBV6-6	TRBJ2-4	TRBD1	NA	TGTGCCAGCAGCCCACAGGGGAAGGTAAACATTCAGTACTTC	CASSPQGKVNIQYF
TRBV5-1	TRBJ2-5	NA	few	TGCGCCAGCAGCTTGGCCTCCCAGGACCTTGGAGAGACCCAGTACTTC	CASSLASQDLGETQYF
TRBV28	TRBJ1-2	TRBD1	few	TGTGCCAGCAGTTCACGGACAGGCTATGGCTACACCTTC	CASSSRTGYGYTF
TRBV27	TRBJ2-3	TRBD2	few	TGTGCCAGCAGTTTAAAGGGGAGGGCGGATACGCAGTATTTT	CASSLKGRADTQYF
TRBV24-1	TRBJ2-1	TRBD2	few	TGTGCCACCAGTGAGCCTAGCGGTGGAACCTACAATGAGCAGTTCTTC	CATSEPSGGTYNEQFF
TRBV7-9	TRBJ2-3	NA	once	TGTGCCAGCAGCTTGGAGGGGGCTATTAATACGCAGTATTTT	CASSLEGAINTQYF
TRBV28	TRBJ2-1	TRBD1	NA	TGTGCCAGCAGTTCGGGGACAGCCGATGACAATGAGCAGTTCTTC	CASSSGTADDNEQFF
TRBV5-1	TRBJ2-1	TRBD2	NA	TGCGCCAGCAGCTTACCGGGACGAGCGGGAGCACATGAGCAGTTCTTC	CASSLPGRAGAHEQFF
TRBV5-6	TRBJ2-7	NA	NA	TGTGCCAGCAGCGCGGAGGGTTCCATCCGGAGTTTCTACGAGCAGTACTTC	CASSAEGSIRSFYEQYF
TRBV28	TRBJ1-4	TRBD1	NA	TGTGCCAGCACAGGGGGGAATGAAAAACTGTTTTTT	CASTGGNEKLFF
TRBV28	TRBJ2-7	NA	few	TGTGCCAGCAGTTTATTAGGGACAGAGCAGTACTTC	CASSLLGTEQYF
TRBV9	TRBJ2-7	TRBD1	NA	TGTGCCAGCAGCCCCACCAGGGACAGAAGCTACGAGCAGTACTTC	CASSPTRDRSYEQYF
TRBV29-1	TRBJ2-1	NA	few	TGCAGCGTTGGTACGTACTCCTACAATGAGCAGTTCTTC	CSVGTYSYNEQFF
TRBV4-1	TRBJ2-5	NA	few	TGCGCCAGCAGTAGCGTTAGGGGCCAAGAGACCCAGTACTTC	CASSSVRGQETQYF
TRBV5-1	TRBJ2-1	TRBD2	few	TGCGCCAGCAGCGAAAGCGGGAGCTCCTACAATGAGCAGTTCTTC	CASSESGSSYNEQFF
TRBV29-1	TRBJ1-2	NA	once	TGCAGCGTTGAAGAGGTCTATGGCTACACCTTC	CSVEEVYGYTF
TRBV12-3/TRBV12-4	TRBJ1-4	NA	NA	TGTGCCAGCAGTTGGTCCACAGGTTGGGCAGAAAAACTGTTTTTT	CASSWSTGWAEKLFF
TRBV19	TRBJ2-7	TRBD1	NA	TGTGCCAGTAGTGGACAGGGAGGTGGCTACGAGCAGTACTTC	CASSGQGGGYEQYF
TRBV12-3/TRBV12-4	TRBJ2-7	NA	many	TGTGCCAGTACAGGCGGCGGCTACGAGCAGTACTTC	CASTGGGYEQYF
TRBV12-3/TRBV12-4	TRBJ2-3	NA	many	TGTGCCAGCAGTATCCGTGATACGCAGTATTTT	CASSIRDTQYF
TRBV6-2/TRBV6-3	TRBJ2-2	TRBD1	NA	TGTGCCAGCCGGGACAGGGGATCCGGGGAGCTGTTTTTT	CASRDRGSGELFF
TRBV27	TRBJ2-7	TRBD2	NA	TGTGCCAGCAGGGCCCAAGGACTAGCGGGAGACAATGAGCAGTACTTC	CASRAQGLAGDNEQYF
TRBV25-1	TRBJ2-7	TRBD2	NA	TGTGCCAGCAGTAATAGCGGGAGGTTAGCGGGTGAGCAGTACTTC	CASSNSGRLAGEQYF
TRBV28	TRBJ2-4	TRBD1	NA	TGTGCCAGCAGTCGATCGGGGACAGGCAAAAACATTCAGTACTTC	CASSRSGTGKNIQYF
TRBV20-1	TRBJ2-1	TRBD2	NA	TGCAGTGCTAGAGAAGGTAGCGGGTCCTACAATGAGCAGTTCTTC	CSAREGSGSYNEQFF
TRBV3-1	TRBJ2-5	TRBD2	once	TGTGCCAGCAGCCAAGGGGGACTAGCGGGAGTGAGAGAGACCCAGTACTTC	CASSQGGLAGVRETQYF
TRBV12-3/TRBV12-4	TRBJ2-1	TRBD2	NA	TGTGCCAGCAGGACTAGCGGGAGGAATGAGCAGTTCTTC	CASRTSGRNEQFF
TRBV7-2	TRBJ1-2	NA	few	TGTGCCAGCAGCTTAGATCATTCAGGGAGCTATGGCTACACCTTC	CASSLDHSGSYGYTF
TRBV7-2	TRBJ2-3	NA	NA	TGTGCCAGCAGCTTAGGCTACGTGCAGGCAGATACGCAGTATTTT	CASSLGYVQADTQYF
TRBV3-1	TRBJ2-5	TRBD2	NA	TGTGCCAGCAGCCACCAACCCAGCGGGAGTTGGCAAGAGACCCAGTACTTC	CASSHQPSGSWQETQYF
TRBV25-1	TRBJ2-7	NA	NA	TGTGCCGCCGGGGGAGTAAGGGGCTACGAGCAGTACTTC	CAAGGVRGYEQYF
TRBV7-3	TRBJ2-5	NA	few	TGTGCCAGCAGCCCTGGTTTAGGGGGAGGTGAAGAGACCCAGTACTTC	CASSPGLGGGEETQYF
TRBV29-1	TRBJ2-2	NA	NA	TGCAGCGCGGAAGGACAGATCACCGGGGAGCTGTTTTTT	CSAEGQITGELFF
TRBV29-1	TRBJ1-1	TRBD1	few	TGCAGCGCTTACCAGGGGGCGAAAGGCACTGAAGCTTTCTTT	CSAYQGAKGTEAFF
TRBV6-5	TRBJ2-7	TRBD2	NA	TGTGCCAGCAAGCGGGGACGGGTGACCTACGAGCAGTACTTC	CASKRGRVTYEQYF